The 8 T cell receptor beta chains in this list originate from one sample, sequenced in a study. TCRdb reanalysed the 5' RACE reads using MiXCR and keeps one entry per CDR3 protein. Counted here are 20,000 to 25,000 distinct CDR3 sequences, more than 30% occurring once; the ten biggest clones make up less than 2.5%. The specimen was tumor-infiltrating naive CD4+ T cells sorted from the breast tumor. Subset reported: naive CD4+ T cells, CD4+CD45RA+CD25-. These receptors came from a female donor with breast cancer.

Relative to its sample, this clonotype is medium-sized. The chain couples TRBV6-5 to TRBJ1-2; D ambiguous. Between the trimmed V and J ends, which lost 9 bases and 1 base, there was a span of 3 bases. Germline loops: CDR1 MNHEY, CDR2 SVGAGI. The CDR3 has 10 residues. CDR3 residues: CARINYGYTF. CDR3 DNA sequence: TGTGCCAGAATTAACTATGGCTACACCTTC.

V is TRBV25-1 and J is TRBJ2-7; 10 bases are shared with TRBD2. The CDR3 is made up of 14 amino acids. Trimming took 5 bases from V and 3 from J; bases not matched to a gene: 4. The germline V gene encodes CDR1 MGHDK and CDR2 SYGVNS. CDR3 sequence: CASSRTSGIYEQYF. For the CDR3, the DNA is TGTGCCAGCAGTCGGACTAGCGGAATCTACGAGCAGTACTTC.

The chain carries TRBV9 and TRBJ2-3; D is unclear. The V gene's germline CDR1 is SGDLS and CDR2 YYNGEE. V shed 0 bases and J shed 0 bases, with 14 bases lying between them. The CDR3 has 17 residues. This chain's CDR3 is CASSVAPTGSSTDTQYF. The CDR3 DNA is TGTGCCAGCAGCGTAGCCCCGACTGGATCTAGCACAGATACGCAGTATTTT.

This chain connects TRBV25-1 to TRBJ2-1, with TRBD1 matching over 7 bases. V gave up 4 bases and J gave up 7 bases; unmatched junction bases: 10. CDR1 is MGHDK, CDR2 SYGVNS, per germline. This CDR3 is built from 15 residues. Written as DNA, the CDR3 is TGTGCCAGCAGTGCCCAGGGGGACGCAGAGAATGAGCAGTTCTTC. Translating gives CASSAQGDAENEQFF.

On this clonotype itself: A much larger clone is a single base away; this may be a read error. The chain couples TRBV24-1 to TRBJ1-5, with D maybe TRBD1 (6 bases). The CDR3 has 16 residues. The V gene's germline CDR1 is KGHDR and CDR2 SFDVKD. CDR3 loop: CATSDSQGFGNQLQHF. The DNA for the CDR3 is TGTGCCACCAGTGATTCACAGGGTTTTGGCAATCAGCTCCAGCATTTT.

The rearrangement uses TRBV29-1 and TRBJ2-3, with D possibly being TRBD2 (5 bases). Between the trimmed V and J ends, which lost 0 bases and 4 bases, there was a span of 14 bases. In germline, CDR1 is SQVTM, CDR2 ANQGSEA. This CDR3 spans 15 amino acids. CDR3 loop: CSVEDQEGSPDTQYF. The CDR3 nucleotides read TGCAGCGTTGAAGATCAGGAAGGGAGTCCAGATACGCAGTATTTT.

About this clonotype itself: As the CDR3 is not closed by the conserved phenylalanine or tryptophan, this likely results from a read error. This chain joins TRBV4-1 and TRBJ2-7; D ambiguous. The CDR3 covers 13 residues. Germline CDR1 and CDR2: MGHRA and YSYEKL. This CDR3 is CASSQNPAYEQYY. DNA for the CDR3: TGCGCCAGCAGCCAAAATCCCGCCTATGAGCAGTACTAC.

This clonotype was counted a few times. Possible read error: a much larger clone is one base away. The chain combines TRBV18 with TRBJ2-5; D remains ambiguous. V lost 5 bases and J 2 bases, leaving 3 bases between the germline ends. This CDR3 contains 11 residues. In germline, CDR1 is KGHSH, CDR2 LQKENI. The CDR3 bases are TGTGCCAGCTCAGTTCAAGAGACCCAGTACTTC. It specifies CASSVQETQYF.